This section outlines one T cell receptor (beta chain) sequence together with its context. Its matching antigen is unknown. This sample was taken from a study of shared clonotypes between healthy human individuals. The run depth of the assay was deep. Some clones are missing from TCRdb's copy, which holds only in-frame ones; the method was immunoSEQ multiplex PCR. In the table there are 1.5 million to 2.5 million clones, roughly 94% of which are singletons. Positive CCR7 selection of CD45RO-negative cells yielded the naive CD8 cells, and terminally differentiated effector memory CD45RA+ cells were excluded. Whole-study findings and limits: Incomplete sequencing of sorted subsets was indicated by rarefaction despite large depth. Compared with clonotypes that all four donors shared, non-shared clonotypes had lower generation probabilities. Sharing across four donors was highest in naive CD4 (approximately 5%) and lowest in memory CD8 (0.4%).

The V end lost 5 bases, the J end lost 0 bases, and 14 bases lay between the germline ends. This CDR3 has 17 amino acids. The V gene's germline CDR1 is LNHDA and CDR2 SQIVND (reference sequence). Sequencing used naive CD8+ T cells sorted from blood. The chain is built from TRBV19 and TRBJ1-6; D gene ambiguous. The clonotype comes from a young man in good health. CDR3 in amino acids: CASSPEPYSSYNSPLHF. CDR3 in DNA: TGTGCCAGTAGTCCCGAGCCTTATAGCTCCTATAATTCACCCCTCCACTTT. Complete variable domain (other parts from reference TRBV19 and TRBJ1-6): DGGITQSPKYLFRKEGQNVTLSCEQNLNHDAMYWYRQDPGQGLRLIYYSQIVNDFQKGDIAEGYSVSREKKESFPLTVTSAQKNPTAFYLCASSPEPYSSYNSPLHFGNGTRLTVT.